This T cell receptor beta chain was profiled in a study of low-dose radiotherapy and immunotherapy resistance in tumors. Whole-study context: Patients took 300 mg oral aspirin daily for four cycles from cycle 1 day 1.

With TRAV- and TRBV-specific primers, first-strand cDNA was made, covering the alpha and beta chains. The TCRs were subjected to amplification over approximately 20 PCR cycles employing a constant-region primer in conjunction with a V-primer adapter. TCRdb analysed the reads with MiXCR anew, one entry per CDR3 protein. The table records about 89,000 distinct CDR3 sequences, roughly a tenth of them present only once. Time point described: before trial treatment. Donors were given nivolumab, ipilimumab, aspirin, low-dose cyclophosphamide and low-dose radiotherapy. Those eligible were patients bearing advanced solid tumors lacking tumor-infiltrating lymphocytes. The germline V and J ends were trimmed by 0 bases and 4 bases, with 17 bases remaining between them. Germline V gene data show CDR1 as DFQATT and CDR2 as SNEGSKA (reference sequence). The length of the CDR3 is 16 residues. This clonotype was observed at least ten times.

The starting material was PBMCs, obtained before treatment. V usage is TRBV20-1 and J usage is TRBJ2-3; either TRBD1 or TRBD2 may fit D (5 bases each). This sequence originates from a male donor with prostate cancer. The CDR3 here is CSARDELEGEPDTQYF. The CDR3 nucleotides read TGCAGTGCTAGAGATGAGCTAGAAGGGGAGCCAGATACGCAGTATTTT.